This TCR beta chain was sequenced in a study of blood T cell repertoires in COVID-19. At the level of the study: Sites in the United States, Italy and Spain provided acute and convalescent COVID-19 samples. Sources were T cells, B-cell-depleted T cells, or PBMCs; the material itself was cDNA or gDNA.

Authors' data handling: Amplifying reference gene primers gave estimates of nucleated cell counts. Sequenced by immunoSEQ multiplex PCR; TCRdb stores in-frame clones only, minus some. Clone size and V and J calls were adopted from that table, with D and trimming inferred from the DNA. The sample shows about 260,000 clones, approximately 88% of them seen only once. The J segment lost 13 bases and the V segment lost 5 bases, leaving 7 bases of the junction unmatched. This CDR3 contains 11 residues. Germline V gives CDR1 SGHTA, CDR2 FQGNSA. The sample taken for sequencing was peripheral blood. This receptor was obtained from a human donor in a cohort sampled during active COVID-19. The V and J genes are TRBV7-2 and TRBJ2-5, with 7 bases aligning to TRBD2. The CDR3 DNA sequence: TGTGCCAGCAGCCAAGCGGGACTTCGGTACTTC. Translated: CASSQAGLRYF.